Presented here are 15 T cell receptor beta chains from one specimen sequenced in a study of Ad26.COV2.S vaccination and SARS-CoV-2 variants (TCRdb year 2021). The receptor library was made with the immunoSEQ multiplex PCR assay. TCRdb stores this immuneACCESS table with in-frame sequences only. Part of the clones is absent; in the studies checked, under half of the shortfall reflects unresolved V genes, and no reason is known for the rest. Across this sample there are about 350,000 clones, with around 83% seen only once. 2.5% to 3.5% of the sample is taken by the ten largest. In light of the paper, this sample's treatment or condition label describes: some 19 received Ad26.COV2.S at low or high dose, single or two shots; roughly 5 received placebo; per-sample allocation not given. Repertoires of vaccine and placebo recipients were sequenced from samples collected on day 63 after the first injection.

The specimen was peripheral blood, collected in a trial of Ad26.COV2.S vaccine versus placebo. Every receptor here comes from a person aged 18 to 59 who received the Ad26.COV2.S COVID-19 vaccine or a placebo.

The chain couples TRBV5-5 to TRBJ2-1; TRBD2 matches 15 bases. Germline values: CDR1 SGHKS, CDR2 YYEKEE (reference sequence). This CDR3 is 20 amino acids long. Trimming cost V 1 base and J 1 base; bases outside gene matches: 9. DNA for the CDR3: TGTGCCAGCAGCTTGATCGGGACTAGCGGGGGGCCTCCATCCTACAATGAGCAGTTCTTC. Protein product: CASSLIGTSGGPPSYNEQFF.

The chain joins TRBV21-1 to TRBJ1-6. TRBV21-1 is a documented pseudogene. The CDR3 runs 21 residues. The CDR3 nucleotides read TGTGCCAGCAGCAACCCGGTTGAGGTTTGGGCCCCAAGTGGGCGTAATTCACCCCTCCACTTT. Its protein product is CASSNPVEVWAPSGRNSPLHF.

This clone has a count of ten or more. The chain joins TRBV15 to TRBJ1-2; a possible D gene is TRBD1 (5 bases). The CDR3 contains 15 residues. Germline V gives CDR1 LNHNV, CDR2 YYDKDF (reference sequence). Trimming pared 0 bases from V and 6 bases from J, leaving 14 bases between. CDR3 sequence reads: CATSRDRGRRDGYTF. DNA for the CDR3: TGTGCCACCAGCAGAGATAGGGGCAGACGGGATGGCTACACCTTC.

This clone was seen at least ten times. The V call is TRBV6-2 or TRBV6-3, the J call TRBJ2-1; 12 bases align to TRBD2. With V trimmed by 4 bases and J by 8 bases, 12 bases remained unmatched. Germline-derived CDR1 and CDR2 are MNHEY and SVGEGT. The length of the CDR3 is 17 residues. The chain's CDR3 is CASSSRPSGRATDEQFF. CDR3 in DNA: TGTGCCAGCAGTTCACGACCTAGCGGGAGGGCTACAGATGAGCAGTTCTTC.

This sequence joins TRBV6-2 or TRBV6-3 and TRBJ1-2; no definite D call. The V end was cut by 6 bases, the J end by 0 bases, with 8 bases between. CDR1 is MNHEY, CDR2 SVGEGT, per germline. The CDR3 extends over 13 amino acids. The CDR3 is CASSPSTNYGYTF. Here the CDR3 DNA reads TGTGCCAGCAGCCCCAGTACTAACTATGGCTACACCTTC.

This clone has only one observation. The V and J genes are TRBV7-9 and TRBJ2-1; 10 bases are a match to TRBD1. CDR1 and CDR2 (germline): SEHNR, FQNEAQ (reference sequence). Trimming took 1 base from V and 7 from J; bases not matched to a gene: 4. This CDR3 has 15 residues. CDR3 residues: CASSLGQGARNEQFF. In DNA form, the CDR3 reads TGTGCCAGCAGCTTAGGACAGGGGGCTAGGAATGAGCAGTTCTTC.

For this clone: This sample also contains other DNA sequences that code for the same CDR3. The chain recombines TRBV2 with TRBJ1-5, with D perhaps matching TRBD1 (5 bases). CDR1 SNHLY and CDR2 FYNNEI come from the germline V gene. The CDR3 length is 15 residues. Trimming pared 0 bases from V and 2 bases from J, leaving 8 bases between. CDR3 in DNA: TGTGCCAGCAGTGAAGCCAGGGCTGGCAATCAGCCCCAGCATTTT. Translated: CASSEARAGNQPQHF. Drawing the rest from reference TRBV2 and TRBJ1-5, the complete variable domain is EPEVTQTPSHQVTQMGQEVILRCVPISNHLYFYWYRQILGQKVEFLVSFYNNEISEKSEIFDDQFSVERPDGSNFTLKIRSTKLEDSAMYFCASSEARAGNQPQHFGDGTRLSIL.

V and J are TRBV11-2 and TRBJ2-1; maybe TRBD2 (5 bases). Trimming cost V 3 bases and J 6 bases, with 27 bases left between them. The CDR3 is 19 residues long. CDR1 is SGHAT, CDR2 FQNNGV, per germline. The CDR3 DNA sequence: TGTGCCAGCAGCTTGGGTCCCATTAGTGGCAGCCCGGGGTTCAATGAGCAGTTCTTC. Encoded protein: CASSLGPISGSPGFNEQFF.

The rearrangement joins TRBV6-5 to TRBJ2-7, with 8 bases matching TRBD2. Germline-derived CDR1 and CDR2 are MNHEY and SVGAGI. V shed 6 bases, J shed 4 bases, and the junction held 11 bases outside the gene matches. The CDR3 covers 15 residues. The DNA of the CDR3 is TGTGCCAGCAGACCTTATCCGGGGGGGCAGTACGAGCAGTACTTC. As protein: CASRPYPGGQYEQYF.

The chain couples TRBV24-1 to TRBJ1-5, with TRBD1 matching over 10 bases. There are 23 residues in the CDR3. V trimming: 0 bases; J trimming: 2 bases; junction bases outside the gene matches: 21. Germline V gene lookup returns CDR1 KGHDR and CDR2 SFDVKD. The CDR3 bases are TGTGCCACCAGTGATTTGATTCCCGGGTTGCGGGACAGGGGACAATACTGCAATCAGCCCCAGCATTTT. The encoded protein is CATSDLIPGLRDRGQYCNQPQHF.

V is TRBV5-4 and J is TRBJ2-7, with unresolved D. V lost 0 bases and J 3 bases, leaving 7 bases between the germline ends. This CDR3 has 13 residues. Germline-derived CDR1 and CDR2 are SGHNT and YYREEE (reference sequence). CDR3 amino acids: CASSLGPDYEQYF. As DNA, the CDR3 is TGTGCCAGCAGCTTGGGGCCGGACTACGAGCAGTACTTC.

This chain joins TRBV6-1 and TRBJ2-1, with D possibly called TRBD1 or TRBD2 (6 bases each). This CDR3 is built from 14 residues. Trimming removed 0 bases from V and 14 bases from J, with 17 bases in between. The germline V gene encodes CDR1 MNHNS and CDR2 SASEGT. The CDR3 protein is CASSEASPGAFKFF. The DNA of the CDR3 is TGTGCCAGCAGTGAAGCCAGCCCGGGGGCGTTTAAGTTCTTC.

This clone appeared once. The chain uses TRBV7-9 and TRBJ2-1; 12 positions match TRBD1. The germline V gene encodes CDR1 SEHNR and CDR2 FQNEAQ (reference sequence). The V and J ends lost 4 bases and 10 bases, in that order; junction bases with no gene match: 2. The CDR3 consists of 13 residues. The CDR3 bases are TGTGCCAGCAGCTGGGACAGGGGGCGGGAGCAGTTCTTC. It specifies CASSWDRGREQFF. Filled out from reference TRBV7-9 and TRBJ2-1, the complete variable domain reads DTGVSQNPRHKITKRGQNVTFRCDPISEHNRLYWYRQTLGQGPEFLTYFQNEAQLEKSRLLSDRFSAERPKGSFSTLEIQRTEQGDSAMYLCASSWDRGREQFFGPGTRLTVL.

The rearrangement joins TRBV27 to TRBJ2-7; D is unclear. The CDR3 length is 13 residues. Germline lookup yields CDR1 MNHEY and CDR2 SMNVEV (reference sequence). The V gene lost 2 bases and the J gene lost 0 bases, with 5 bases spanning the gap. This chain's CDR3 is CASSLPSSYEQYF. DNA for the CDR3: TGTGCCAGCAGTTTACCGAGCTCCTACGAGCAGTACTTC.

V and J are TRBV6-5 and TRBJ2-7; 7 bases line up with TRBD2. Germline V gene sequence: CDR1 MNHEY, CDR2 SVGAGI. The V gene end was trimmed by 6 bases and the J gene end by 2 bases; junction bases not matched to a gene: 7. The CDR3 length is 14 residues. The CDR3 spells CASRGWGGAYEQYF. The CDR3 bases are TGTGCCAGCAGGGGCTGGGGAGGGGCCTACGAGCAGTACTTC.